This note documents a single T cell receptor (beta chain) sequence. Its antigen is unknown. The data were taken from a study of shared clonotypes between healthy human individuals. Study outcomes and limitations: At large depth, rarefaction still showed sorted-subset sequencing to be incomplete.

Sequenced by immunoSEQ multiplex PCR; TCRdb stores in-frame clones only, minus some. The sample holds about 700,000 clones, about 91% seen once. CD45RO negativity and positive selection for CCR7 defined naive CD8 cells, a population that excluded terminally differentiated effector memory CD45RA+ cells. This CDR3 spans 14 amino acids. V was pared by 5 bases and J by 3 bases, with 11 bases between. The germline gives CDR1 MDHEN, CDR2 SYDVKM. Sequenced: naive CD8+ T cells sorted from blood. The gene calls are TRBV28 and TRBJ2-1; no reliable D call. This TCR was sampled from a man aged 25-45 years in good health. For the CDR3, the DNA is TGTGCCAGCAGTCCTGTCGCAGGCTACAATGAGCAGTTCTTC. This sequence encodes CASSPVAGYNEQFF. Looking up the rest from reference TRBV28 and TRBJ2-1 gives the full variable domain: DVKVTQSSRYLVKRTGEKVFLECVQDMDHENMFWYRQDPGLGLRLIYFSYDVKMKEKGDIPEGYSVSREKKERFSLILESASTNQTSMYLCASSPVAGYNEQFFGPGTRLTVL.